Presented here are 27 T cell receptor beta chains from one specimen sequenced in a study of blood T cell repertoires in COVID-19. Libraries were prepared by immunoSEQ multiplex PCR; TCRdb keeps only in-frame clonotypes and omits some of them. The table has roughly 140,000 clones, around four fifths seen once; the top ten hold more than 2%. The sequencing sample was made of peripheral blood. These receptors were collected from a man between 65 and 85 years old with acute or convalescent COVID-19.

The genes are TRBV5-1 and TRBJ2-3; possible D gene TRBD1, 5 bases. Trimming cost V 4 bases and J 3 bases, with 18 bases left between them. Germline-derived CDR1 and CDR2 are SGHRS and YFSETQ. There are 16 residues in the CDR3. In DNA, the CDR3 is TGCGCCAGCAGCCCTGGGGCCCCTTTTGGTACAGATACGCAGTATTTT. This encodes CASSPGAPFGTDTQYF.

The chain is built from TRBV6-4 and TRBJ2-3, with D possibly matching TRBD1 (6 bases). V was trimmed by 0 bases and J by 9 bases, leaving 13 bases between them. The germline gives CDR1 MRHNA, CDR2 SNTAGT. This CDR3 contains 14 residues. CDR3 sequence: CASSDSAGAGTQYF. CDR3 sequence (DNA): TGTGCCAGCAGTGACTCGGCAGGGGCCGGGACGCAGTATTTT.

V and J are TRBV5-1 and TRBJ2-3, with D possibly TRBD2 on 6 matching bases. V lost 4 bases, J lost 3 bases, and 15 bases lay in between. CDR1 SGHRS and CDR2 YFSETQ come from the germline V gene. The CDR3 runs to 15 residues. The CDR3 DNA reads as TGCGCCAGCAGCCTCAGCGGTGGGGGGACAGATACGCAGTATTTT. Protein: CASSLSGGGTDTQYF.

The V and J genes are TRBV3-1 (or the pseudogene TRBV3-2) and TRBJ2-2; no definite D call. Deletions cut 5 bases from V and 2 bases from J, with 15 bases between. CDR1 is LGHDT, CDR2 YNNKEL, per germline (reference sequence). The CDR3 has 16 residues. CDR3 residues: CASSMSPGSNTGELFF. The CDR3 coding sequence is TGTGCCAGCAGCATGAGTCCGGGTTCCAACACCGGGGAGCTGTTTTTT.

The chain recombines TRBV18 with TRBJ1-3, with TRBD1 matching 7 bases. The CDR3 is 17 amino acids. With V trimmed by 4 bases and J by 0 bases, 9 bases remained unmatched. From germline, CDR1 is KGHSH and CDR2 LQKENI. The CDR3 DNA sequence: TGTGCCAGCTCACAAATCGGGACAGCCAACTCTGGAAACACCATATATTTT. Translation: CASSQIGTANSGNTIYF. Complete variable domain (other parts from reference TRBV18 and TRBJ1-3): NAGVMQNPRHLVRRRGQEARLRCSPMKGHSHVYWYRQLPEEGLKFMVYLQKENIIDESGMPKERFSAEFPKEGPSILRIQQVVRGDSAAYFCASSQIGTANSGNTIYFGEGSWLTVV.

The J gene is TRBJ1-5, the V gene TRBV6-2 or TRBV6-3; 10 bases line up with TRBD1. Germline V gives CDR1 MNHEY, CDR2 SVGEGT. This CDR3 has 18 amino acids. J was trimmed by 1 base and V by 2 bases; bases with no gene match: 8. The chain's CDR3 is CASSYPGTGVRSNQPQHF. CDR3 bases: TGTGCCAGCAGTTACCCCGGGACAGGGGTACGAAGCAATCAGCCCCAGCATTTT.

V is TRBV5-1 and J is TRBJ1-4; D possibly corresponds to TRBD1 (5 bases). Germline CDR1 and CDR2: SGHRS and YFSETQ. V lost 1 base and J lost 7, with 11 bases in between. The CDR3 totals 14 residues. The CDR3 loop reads CASSLRGGVEKLFF. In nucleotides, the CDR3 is TGCGCCAGCAGCTTGCGGGGCGGGGTTGAAAAACTGTTTTTT.

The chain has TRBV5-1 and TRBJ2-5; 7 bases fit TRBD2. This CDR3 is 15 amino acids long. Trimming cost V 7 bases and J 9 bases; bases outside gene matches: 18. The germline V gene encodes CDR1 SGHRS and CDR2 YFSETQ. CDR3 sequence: CASSAGALGGEAQYF. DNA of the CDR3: TGCGCCAGCTCCGCTGGGGCGCTGGGAGGGGAGGCCCAGTACTTC.

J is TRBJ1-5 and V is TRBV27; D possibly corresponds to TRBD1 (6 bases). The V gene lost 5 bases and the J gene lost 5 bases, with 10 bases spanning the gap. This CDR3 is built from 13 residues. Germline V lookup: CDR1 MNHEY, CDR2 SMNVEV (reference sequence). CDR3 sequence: CASSTQGDQPQHF. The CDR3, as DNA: TGTGCCAGCAGTACACAGGGCGATCAGCCCCAGCATTTT.

Written as DNA, the CDR3 is TGTGCCAGCACGAGTTCAGGGGGGTTCCTTTATTCACCCCTCCACTTT. As protein: CASTSSGGFLYSPLHF. The chain joins TRBV27 to TRBJ1-6, with 7 positions matching TRBD1. Germline V gene sequence: CDR1 MNHEY, CDR2 SMNVEV (reference sequence). The CDR3 is made up of 16 amino acids. With V trimmed by 7 bases and J by 8 bases, 14 bases remained unmatched.

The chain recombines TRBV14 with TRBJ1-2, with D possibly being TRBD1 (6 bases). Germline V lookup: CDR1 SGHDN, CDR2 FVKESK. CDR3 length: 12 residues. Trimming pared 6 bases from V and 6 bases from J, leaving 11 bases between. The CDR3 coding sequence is TGTGCCAGCAGTCCTGACAGGCATGGCTACACCTTC. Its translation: CASSPDRHGYTF.

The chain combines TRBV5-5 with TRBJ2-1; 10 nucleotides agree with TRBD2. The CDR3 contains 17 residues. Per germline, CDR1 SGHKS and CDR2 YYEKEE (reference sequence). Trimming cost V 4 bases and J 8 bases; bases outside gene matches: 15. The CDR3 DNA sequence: TGTGCCAGCAGCCGGCTCCTAGCGGGAGATGGGAAGTATGAGCAGTTCTTC. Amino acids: CASSRLLAGDGKYEQFF.

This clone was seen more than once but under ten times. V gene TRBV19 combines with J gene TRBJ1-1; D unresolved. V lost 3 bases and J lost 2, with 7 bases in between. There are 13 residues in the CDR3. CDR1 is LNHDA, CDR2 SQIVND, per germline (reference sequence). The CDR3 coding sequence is TGTGCCAGTAGTATCCAGATTAACACTGAAGCTTTCTTT. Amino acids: CASSIQINTEAFF.

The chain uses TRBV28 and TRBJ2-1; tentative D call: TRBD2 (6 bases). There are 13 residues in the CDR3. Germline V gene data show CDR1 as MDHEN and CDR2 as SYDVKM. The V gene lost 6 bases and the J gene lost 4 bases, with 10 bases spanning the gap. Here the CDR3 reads CASSRGVYNEQFF. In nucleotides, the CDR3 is TGTGCCAGCAGCCGCGGGGTTTACAATGAGCAGTTCTTC. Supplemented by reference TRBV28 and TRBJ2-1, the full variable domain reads DVKVTQSSRYLVKRTGEKVFLECVQDMDHENMFWYRQDPGLGLRLIYFSYDVKMKEKGDIPEGYSVSREKKERFSLILESASTNQTSMYLCASSRGVYNEQFFGPGTRLTVL.

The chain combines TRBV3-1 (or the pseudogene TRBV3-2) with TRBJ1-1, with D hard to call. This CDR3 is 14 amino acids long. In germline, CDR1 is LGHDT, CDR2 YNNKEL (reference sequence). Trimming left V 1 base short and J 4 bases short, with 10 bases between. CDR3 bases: TGTGCCAGCAGCCAAGCTTCCCGGTTCACTGAAGCTTTCTTT. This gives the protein CASSQASRFTEAFF.

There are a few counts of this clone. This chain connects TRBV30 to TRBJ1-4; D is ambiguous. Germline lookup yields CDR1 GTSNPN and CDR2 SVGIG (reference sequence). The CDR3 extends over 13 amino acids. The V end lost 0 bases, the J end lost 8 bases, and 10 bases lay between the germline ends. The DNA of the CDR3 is TGTGCCTGGAGTGTTGGTTTCCGGGAAAAACTGTTTTTT. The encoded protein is CAWSVGFREKLFF.

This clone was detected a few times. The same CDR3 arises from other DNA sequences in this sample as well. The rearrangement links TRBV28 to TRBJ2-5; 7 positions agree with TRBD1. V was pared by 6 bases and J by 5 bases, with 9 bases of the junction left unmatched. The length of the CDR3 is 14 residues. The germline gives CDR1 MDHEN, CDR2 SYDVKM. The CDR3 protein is CASSSPDRAETQYF. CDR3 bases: TGTGCCAGCAGCTCCCCCGACAGGGCGGAGACCCAGTACTTC.

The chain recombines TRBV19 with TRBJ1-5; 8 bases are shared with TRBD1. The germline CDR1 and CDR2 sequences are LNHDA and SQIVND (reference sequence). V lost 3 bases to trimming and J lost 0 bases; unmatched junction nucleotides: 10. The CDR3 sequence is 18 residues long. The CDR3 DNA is TGTGCCAGTAGTATTATACGAGGACAGGGCATTAGCAATCAGCCCCAGCATTTT. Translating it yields CASSIIRGQGISNQPQHF.

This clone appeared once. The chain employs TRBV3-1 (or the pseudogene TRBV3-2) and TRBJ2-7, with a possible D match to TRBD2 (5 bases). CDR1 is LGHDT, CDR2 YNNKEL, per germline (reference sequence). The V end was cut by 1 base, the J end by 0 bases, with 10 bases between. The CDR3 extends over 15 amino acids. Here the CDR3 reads CASSQGPSSSYEQYF. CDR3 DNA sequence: TGTGCCAGCAGCCAAGGCCCTAGCAGCTCCTACGAGCAGTACTTC.

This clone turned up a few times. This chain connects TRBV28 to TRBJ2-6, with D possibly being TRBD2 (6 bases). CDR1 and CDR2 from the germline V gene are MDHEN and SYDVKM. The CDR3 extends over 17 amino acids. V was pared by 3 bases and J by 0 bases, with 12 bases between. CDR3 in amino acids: CASSLTSPGSGANVLTF. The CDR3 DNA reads TGTGCCAGCAGTTTGACTAGTCCGGGCTCTGGGGCCAACGTCCTGACTTTC.

CDR3 DNA: TGTGCCAGCAGCCCGGTCCCTAACTATGGCTACACCTTC. Translating it yields CASSPVPNYGYTF. The rearrangement links TRBV12-3 or TRBV12-4 to TRBJ1-2; D is undetermined. The CDR3 is 13 residues long. The V and J ends lost 6 bases and 0 bases respectively, with 8 bases between them.

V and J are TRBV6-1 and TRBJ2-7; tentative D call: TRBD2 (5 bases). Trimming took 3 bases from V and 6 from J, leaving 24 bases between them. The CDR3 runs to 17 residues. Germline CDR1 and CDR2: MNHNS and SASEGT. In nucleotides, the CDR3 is TGTGCCAGCAGTGAGGGCCTCGCTCGGGTTAGAGGAGGCGAGCAGTACTTC. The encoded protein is CASSEGLARVRGGEQYF.

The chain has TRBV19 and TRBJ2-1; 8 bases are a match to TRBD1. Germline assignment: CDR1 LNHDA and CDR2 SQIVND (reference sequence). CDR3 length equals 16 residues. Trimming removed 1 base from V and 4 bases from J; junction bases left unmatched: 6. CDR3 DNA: TGTGCCAGTAGTATAGCGGGACAGGCCCTTTACAATGAGCAGTTCTTC. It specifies CASSIAGQALYNEQFF. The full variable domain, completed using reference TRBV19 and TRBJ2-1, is DGGITQSPKYLFRKEGQNVTLSCEQNLNHDAMYWYRQDPGQGLRLIYYSQIVNDFQKGDIAEGYSVSREKKESFPLTVTSAQKNPTAFYLCASSIAGQALYNEQFFGPGTRLTVL.

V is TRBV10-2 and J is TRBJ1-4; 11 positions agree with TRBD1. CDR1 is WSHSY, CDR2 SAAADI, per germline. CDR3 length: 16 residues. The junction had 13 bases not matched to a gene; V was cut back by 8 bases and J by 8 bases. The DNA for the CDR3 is TGCGCCAGCGCCCGGGGACAGGGGGTATTAGAGGAAAAACTGTTTTTT. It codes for CASARGQGVLEEKLFF.

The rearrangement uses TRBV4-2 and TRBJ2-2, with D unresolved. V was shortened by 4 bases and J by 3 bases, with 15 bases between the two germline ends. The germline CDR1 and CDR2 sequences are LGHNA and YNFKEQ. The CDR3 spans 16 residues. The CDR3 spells CASSPNFYSDTGELFF. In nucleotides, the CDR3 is TGTGCCAGCAGCCCAAATTTTTACAGTGACACCGGGGAGCTGTTTTTT.

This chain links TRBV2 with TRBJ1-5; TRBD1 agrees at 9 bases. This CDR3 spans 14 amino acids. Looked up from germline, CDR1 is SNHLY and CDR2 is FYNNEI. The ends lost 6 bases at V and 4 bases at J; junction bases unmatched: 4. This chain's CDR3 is CASRQGAGNQPQHF. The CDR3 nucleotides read TGTGCCAGCAGACAGGGGGCAGGGAATCAGCCCCAGCATTTT.

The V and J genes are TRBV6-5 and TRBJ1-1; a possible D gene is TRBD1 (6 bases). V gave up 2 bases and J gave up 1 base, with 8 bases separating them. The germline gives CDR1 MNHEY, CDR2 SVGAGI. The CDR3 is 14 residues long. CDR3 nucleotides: TGTGCCAGCAGTTACCGGGACAAGAACACTGAAGCTTTCTTT. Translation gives CASSYRDKNTEAFF.